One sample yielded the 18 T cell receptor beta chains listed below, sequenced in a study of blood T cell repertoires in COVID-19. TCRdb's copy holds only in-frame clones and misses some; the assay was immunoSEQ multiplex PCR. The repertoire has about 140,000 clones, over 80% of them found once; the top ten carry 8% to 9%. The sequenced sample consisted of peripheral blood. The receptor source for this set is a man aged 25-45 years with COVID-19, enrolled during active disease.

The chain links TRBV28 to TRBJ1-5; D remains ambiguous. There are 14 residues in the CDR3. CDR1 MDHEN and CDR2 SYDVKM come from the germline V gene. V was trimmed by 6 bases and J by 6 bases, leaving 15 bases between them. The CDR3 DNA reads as TGTGCCAGCAGCCTCACCCAATCAGGTCAGCCCCAGCATTTT. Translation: CASSLTQSGQPQHF.

The CDR3 DNA sequence: TGTGCCAGCAGTTTTGGGACTGTGAATACGCAGTATTTT. Encoded protein: CASSFGTVNTQYF. This chain links TRBV12-3 or TRBV12-4 with TRBJ2-3; perhaps TRBD2 as D (6 bases). Trimming removed 3 bases at V and 7 bases at J, with 11 bases between. The CDR3 is 13 residues long.

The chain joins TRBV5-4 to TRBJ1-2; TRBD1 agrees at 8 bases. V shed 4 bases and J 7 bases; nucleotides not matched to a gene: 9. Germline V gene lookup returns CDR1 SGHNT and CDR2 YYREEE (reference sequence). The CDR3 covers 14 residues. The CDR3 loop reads CASSLGQGEGGYTF. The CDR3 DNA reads TGTGCCAGCAGCCTAGGACAGGGCGAGGGTGGCTACACCTTC.

The CDR3 bases are TGCGCCAGCAGCCAAGATCGAGGAACCTATGGCTACACCTTC. It specifies CASSQDRGTYGYTF. The J gene is TRBJ1-2, the V gene TRBV4-1; no reliable D call. The CDR3 is 14 residues long. The V end was cut by 0 bases, the J end by 4 bases, with 9 bases between. The germline V gene encodes CDR1 MGHRA and CDR2 YSYEKL.

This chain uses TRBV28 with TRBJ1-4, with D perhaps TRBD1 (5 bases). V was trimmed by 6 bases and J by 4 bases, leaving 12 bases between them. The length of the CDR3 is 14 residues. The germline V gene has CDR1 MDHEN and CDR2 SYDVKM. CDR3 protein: CASSSDSSNEKLFF. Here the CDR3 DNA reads TGTGCCAGCAGCTCTGACAGTAGTAATGAAAAACTGTTTTTT.

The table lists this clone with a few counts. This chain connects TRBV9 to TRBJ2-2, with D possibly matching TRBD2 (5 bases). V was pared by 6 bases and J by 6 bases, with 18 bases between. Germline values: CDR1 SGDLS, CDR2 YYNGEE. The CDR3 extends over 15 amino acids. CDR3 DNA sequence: TGTGCCAGCACCCCGGGGATAGTGGGTCCCGGGGAGCTGTTTTTT. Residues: CASTPGIVGPGELFF.

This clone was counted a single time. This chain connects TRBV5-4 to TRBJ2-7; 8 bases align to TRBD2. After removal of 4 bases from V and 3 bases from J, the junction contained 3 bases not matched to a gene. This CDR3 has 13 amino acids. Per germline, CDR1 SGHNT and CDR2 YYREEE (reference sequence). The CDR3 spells CASSPGLVYEQYF. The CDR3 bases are TGTGCCAGCAGCCCGGGACTAGTCTACGAGCAGTACTTC.

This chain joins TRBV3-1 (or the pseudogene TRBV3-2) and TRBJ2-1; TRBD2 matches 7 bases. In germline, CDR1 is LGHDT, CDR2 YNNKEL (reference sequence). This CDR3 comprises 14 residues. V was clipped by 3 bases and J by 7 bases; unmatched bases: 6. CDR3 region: CASSHGGSRNEQFF. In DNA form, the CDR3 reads TGTGCCAGCAGCCATGGCGGGAGTAGGAATGAGCAGTTCTTC.

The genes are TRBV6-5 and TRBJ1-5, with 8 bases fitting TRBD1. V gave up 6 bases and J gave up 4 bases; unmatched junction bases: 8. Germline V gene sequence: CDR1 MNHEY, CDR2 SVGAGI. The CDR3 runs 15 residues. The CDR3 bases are TGTGCCAGCAGAAAATACGACAGGGGAAATCAGCCCCAGCATTTT. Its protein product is CASRKYDRGNQPQHF.

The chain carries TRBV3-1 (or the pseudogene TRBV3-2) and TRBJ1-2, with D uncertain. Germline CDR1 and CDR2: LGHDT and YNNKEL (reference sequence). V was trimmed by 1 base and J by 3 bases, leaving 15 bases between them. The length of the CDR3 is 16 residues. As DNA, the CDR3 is TGTGCCAGCAGCCAAGGAGAAGGCAGGCGACACTATGGCTACACCTTC. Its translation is CASSQGEGRRHYGYTF.

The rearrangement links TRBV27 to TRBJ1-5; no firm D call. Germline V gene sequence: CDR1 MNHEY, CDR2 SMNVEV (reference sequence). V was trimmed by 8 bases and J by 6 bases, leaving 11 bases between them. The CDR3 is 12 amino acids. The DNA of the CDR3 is TGTGCCAGCCCTCGGGAAAGTCAGCCCCAGCATTTT. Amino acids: CASPRESQPQHF.

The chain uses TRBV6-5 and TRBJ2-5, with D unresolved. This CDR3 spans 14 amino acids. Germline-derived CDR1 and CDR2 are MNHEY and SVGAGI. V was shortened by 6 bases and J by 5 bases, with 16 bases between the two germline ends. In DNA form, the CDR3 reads TGTGCCAGCAGAGTTAGACCCGACAAGGAGACCCAGTACTTC. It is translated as CASRVRPDKETQYF.

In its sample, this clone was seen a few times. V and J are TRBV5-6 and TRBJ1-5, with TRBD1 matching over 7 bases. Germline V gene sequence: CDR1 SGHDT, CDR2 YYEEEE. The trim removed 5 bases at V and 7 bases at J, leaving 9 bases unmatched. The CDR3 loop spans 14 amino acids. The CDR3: CASSSQGTGQPQHF. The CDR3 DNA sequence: TGTGCCAGCAGTTCACAGGGGACCGGCCAGCCCCAGCATTTT.

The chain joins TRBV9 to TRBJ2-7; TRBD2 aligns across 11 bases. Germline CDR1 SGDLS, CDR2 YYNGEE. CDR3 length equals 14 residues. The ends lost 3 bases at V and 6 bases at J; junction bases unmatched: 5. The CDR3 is CASSAIAGGTEQYF. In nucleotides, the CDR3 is TGTGCCAGCAGCGCTATAGCGGGAGGGACCGAGCAGTACTTC.

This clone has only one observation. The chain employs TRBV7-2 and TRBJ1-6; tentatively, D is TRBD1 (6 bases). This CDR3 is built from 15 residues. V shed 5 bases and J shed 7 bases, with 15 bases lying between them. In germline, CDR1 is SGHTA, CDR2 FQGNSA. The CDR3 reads CASSRDRPGNSPLHF. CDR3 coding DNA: TGTGCCAGCAGCCGCGACAGGCCAGGGAATTCACCCCTCCACTTT.

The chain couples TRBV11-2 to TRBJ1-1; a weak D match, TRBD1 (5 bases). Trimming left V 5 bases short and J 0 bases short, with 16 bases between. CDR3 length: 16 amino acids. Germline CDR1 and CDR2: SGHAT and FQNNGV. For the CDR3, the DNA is TGTGCCAGCAGCCCCAGACCCGACAGAATGAACACTGAAGCTTTCTTT. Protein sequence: CASSPRPDRMNTEAFF.

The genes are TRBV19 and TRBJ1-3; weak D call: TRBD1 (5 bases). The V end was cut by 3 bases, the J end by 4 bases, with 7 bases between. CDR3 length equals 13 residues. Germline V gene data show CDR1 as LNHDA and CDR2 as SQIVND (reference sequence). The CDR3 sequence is CASSMTAGNTIYF. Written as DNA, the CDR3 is TGTGCCAGTAGTATGACAGCAGGAAACACCATATATTTT. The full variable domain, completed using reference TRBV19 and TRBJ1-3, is DGGITQSPKYLFRKEGQNVTLSCEQNLNHDAMYWYRQDPGQGLRLIYYSQIVNDFQKGDIAEGYSVSREKKESFPLTVTSAQKNPTAFYLCASSMTAGNTIYFGEGSWLTVV.

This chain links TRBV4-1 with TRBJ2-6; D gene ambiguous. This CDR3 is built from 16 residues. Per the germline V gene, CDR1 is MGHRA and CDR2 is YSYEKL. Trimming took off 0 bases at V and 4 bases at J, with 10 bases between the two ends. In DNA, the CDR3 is TGCGCCAGCAGCCAAGACCCGGGTGCAGGGGCCAACGTCCTGACTTTC. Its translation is CASSQDPGAGANVLTF.